This T cell receptor beta chain was found in a study of T cells expressing NK-cell markers. Findings of the study overall: The study left the HCMV specificity of expanded NKG2C+ T cell clones unresolved.

For TCR beta, cDNA was produced by 5'RACE template switching with UMIs. After re-calling the 5' RACE reads, TCRdb lists one entry per CDR3 protein, DNA absent. Here the sample table reports roughly 430,000 distinct CDR3 sequences. Germline values: CDR1 SGHTA, CDR2 FQGNSA. This CDR3 has 15 residues. Comment on this clonotype: The antigen remains unidentified.

The sequenced sample consisted of blood T cells: a sorted CD56 or NKG2C T cell subset, CD4+ or CD8+ T cells, or bulk PBMC T cells (not recorded which). The chain recombines TRBV7-2 with TRBJ1-1. This TCR came from a woman aged 18 to 75 in good health. CDR3: CASSPTGYMNTEAFF.